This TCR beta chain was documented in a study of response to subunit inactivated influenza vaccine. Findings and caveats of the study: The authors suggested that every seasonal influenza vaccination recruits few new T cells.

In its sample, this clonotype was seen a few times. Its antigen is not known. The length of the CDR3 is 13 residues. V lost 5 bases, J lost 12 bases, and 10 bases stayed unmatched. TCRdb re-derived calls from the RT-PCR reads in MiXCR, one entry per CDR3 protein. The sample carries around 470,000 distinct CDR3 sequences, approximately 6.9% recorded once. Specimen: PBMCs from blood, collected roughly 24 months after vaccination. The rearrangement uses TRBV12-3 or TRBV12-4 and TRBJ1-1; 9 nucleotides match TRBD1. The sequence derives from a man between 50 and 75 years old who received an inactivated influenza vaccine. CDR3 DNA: TGTGCCAGCAGTATGGGACAGGGAGCTCCGTCTTTCTTT. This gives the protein CASSMGQGAPSFF.